The 28 T cell receptor beta chains below all came from one sample that was sequenced in a study of cytomegalovirus exposure and HLA in healthy donors. Primers: 60 Vbeta forward and 13 Jbeta reverse. TCRdb's copy holds only in-frame clones and misses some; the assay was immunoSEQ multiplex PCR. The sample has under 200,000 clones; approximately 84% are singletons. Sequenced input: PBMCs. These receptors came from a woman aged 45-65 years in good health and CMV-seropositive.

This clone was observed a few times. The chain has TRBV6-1 and TRBJ2-5, with TRBD1 identical over 8 bases. The J call may be faulty, since TRBJ2-7 better matches the DNA end. Germline CDR1 and CDR2: MNHNS and SASEGT. The CDR3 covers 14 residues. This CDR3 is CASSLDRGPYEQYF. DNA of the CDR3: TGTGCCAGCAGTCTAGACAGGGGTCCCTACGAGCAGTACTTC.

This clone was recorded once. The V gene is TRBV10-3, the J gene TRBJ2-7; D not resolved. Trimming cost V 7 bases and J 4 bases, with 11 bases left between them. Germline CDR1 reads ENHRY; CDR2 reads SYGVKD. CDR3 length equals 12 residues. CDR3 sequence reads: CAITDSSYEQYF. CDR3 coding DNA: TGTGCCATCACTGACTCTTCGTACGAGCAGTACTTC.

V is TRBV5-4 and J is TRBJ2-5, with D perhaps matching TRBD1 (5 bases). This CDR3 has 14 residues. CDR1 SGHNT and CDR2 YYREEE come from the germline V gene (reference sequence). Trimming took 0 bases from V and 7 from J, leaving 13 bases between them. The CDR3 bases are TGTGCCAGCAGCTTGGCGGCAGGGCAGGCGACCCAGTACTTC. Amino acids: CASSLAAGQATQYF.

The rearrangement links TRBV7-9 to TRBJ2-3, with 7 nucleotides matching TRBD1. The J segment lost 2 bases and the V segment lost 6 bases, leaving 11 bases of the junction unmatched. Germline CDR1 reads SEHNR; CDR2 reads FQNEAQ (reference sequence). The CDR3 extends over 16 amino acids. This CDR3 is CASRITTGMNTDTQYF. Here the CDR3 DNA reads TGTGCCAGCAGGATAACGACAGGGATGAACACAGATACGCAGTATTTT. Complete variable domain (other parts from reference TRBV7-9 and TRBJ2-3): DTGVSQNPRHKITKRGQNVTFRCDPISEHNRLYWYRQTLGQGPEFLTYFQNEAQLEKSRLLSDRFSAERPKGSFSTLEIQRTEQGDSAMYLCASRITTGMNTDTQYFGPGTRLTVL.

The CDR3 loop reads CASSLYSDRELLAKNIQYF. In DNA form, the CDR3 reads TGTGCCAGCAGCTTATACTCGGACAGGGAGCTTCTAGCCAAAAACATTCAGTACTTC. The gene calls are TRBV7-2 and TRBJ2-4; the match to TRBD1 covers 8 bases. Losses at the gene ends were 2 bases for V and 0 bases for J; bases not matched to a gene: 12. Germline V CDR1 and CDR2: SGHTA, FQGNSA. The CDR3 is made up of 19 amino acids.

This clone was detected once. The chain carries TRBV6-6 and TRBJ2-2; 7 bases line up with TRBD1. The trim removed 5 bases at V and 7 bases at J, leaving 13 bases unmatched. Germline-derived CDR1 and CDR2 are MNHNY and SVGAGI (reference sequence). The CDR3 spans 16 residues. CDR3 in DNA: TGTGCCAGCAGTCCTAGCTCAACAGGGGTGCACGGGGAGCTGTTTTTT. This sequence encodes CASSPSSTGVHGELFF.

CDR3 coding DNA: TGTGCCTGGAGTATCGGGGTACCTGGAAACACCATATATTTT. This sequence encodes CAWSIGVPGNTIYF. J is TRBJ1-3 and V is TRBV30, with D unresolved. Looked up from germline, CDR1 is GTSNPN and CDR2 is SVGIG (reference sequence). CDR3 length: 14 amino acids. Trimming removed 2 bases at V and 2 bases at J, with 10 bases between.

V and J are TRBV19 and TRBJ1-2; D unresolved. The ends were cut back, 3 bases at V and 8 bases at J, with 7 bases in the middle. This CDR3 is 11 amino acids long. The V gene's germline CDR1 is LNHDA and CDR2 SQIVND (reference sequence). The CDR3 DNA reads as TGTGCCAGTAGTATGAGAGGCGGCTACACCTTC. Protein: CASSMRGGYTF.

V gene TRBV6-5 combines with J gene TRBJ2-1; TRBD2 agrees at 9 bases. V was clipped by 10 bases and J by 1 base; unmatched bases: 5. The CDR3 has 14 amino acids. Germline CDR1 and CDR2: MNHEY and SVGAGI. The CDR3 spells CATYLAGSYNEQFF. The CDR3 nucleotides read TGTGCCACCTATCTAGCGGGGTCCTACAATGAGCAGTTCTTC.

The chain uses TRBV4-3 and TRBJ2-1, with 11 bases fitting TRBD2. Germline lookup yields CDR1 LGHNA and CDR2 YSLEER. V dropped 2 bases and J dropped 7; count of bases not matched to a gene: 4. CDR3 size: 15 residues. The CDR3 loop reads CASSQLAGGGNEQFF. In DNA form, the CDR3 reads TGCGCCAGCAGCCAACTAGCGGGAGGTGGTAATGAGCAGTTCTTC.

This chain links TRBV4-2 with TRBJ1-5; TRBD1 matches 11 bases. In germline, CDR1 is LGHNA, CDR2 YNFKEQ. V lost 0 bases, J lost 7 bases, and 5 bases stayed unmatched. CDR3 length: 16 residues. The CDR3 protein is CASSQDSGTGGQPQHF. The CDR3 bases are TGTGCCAGCAGCCAAGACTCCGGGACAGGGGGACAGCCCCAGCATTTT.

This chain connects TRBV5-4 to TRBJ2-2; 9 nucleotides agree with TRBD1. The CDR3 loop spans 16 amino acids. The germline V gene encodes CDR1 SGHNT and CDR2 YYREEE (reference sequence). J was trimmed by 3 bases and V by 3 bases; bases with no gene match: 6. For the CDR3, the DNA is TGTGCCAGCAGCTCCCTACAGGGGGCGGACACCGGGGAGCTGTTTTTT. The encoded protein is CASSSLQGADTGELFF.

Notes on this clone: Other DNA sequences in the same sample also yield this CDR3. The J gene is TRBJ2-1, the V gene TRBV19, with 9 bases aligning to TRBD2. V trimming: 4 bases; J trimming: 4 bases; junction bases outside the gene matches: 5. The CDR3 spans 15 residues. Germline values: CDR1 LNHDA, CDR2 SQIVND (reference sequence). CDR3 nucleotide sequence: TGTGCCAGTAGTACTACTAGCGGGTCTTACAATGAGCAGTTCTTC. Protein: CASSTTSGSYNEQFF. Full variable domain (remainder filled in from reference TRBV19 and TRBJ2-1): DGGITQSPKYLFRKEGQNVTLSCEQNLNHDAMYWYRQDPGQGLRLIYYSQIVNDFQKGDIAEGYSVSREKKESFPLTVTSAQKNPTAFYLCASSTTSGSYNEQFFGPGTRLTVL.

CDR3 protein: CASSFNRGNDSPLHF. The DNA of the CDR3 is TGTGCCAGCAGCTTCAACAGGGGAAATGATTCACCCCTCCACTTT. The genes are TRBV13 and TRBJ1-6; 7 bases are a match to TRBD1. CDR1 and CDR2 from the germline V gene are PRHDT and FYEKMQ (reference sequence). The V and J ends lost 3 bases and 8 bases, in that order; junction bases with no gene match: 7. The CDR3 extends over 15 amino acids. Variable domain in full (rest from reference TRBV13 and TRBJ1-6): AAGVIQSPRHLIKEKRETATLKCYPIPRHDTVYWYQQGPGQDPQFLISFYEKMQSDKGSIPDRFSAQQFSDYHSELNMSSLELGDSALYFCASSFNRGNDSPLHFGNGTRLTVT.

The rearrangement uses TRBV7-2 and TRBJ2-5; possible D gene TRBD2, 5 bases. Germline assignment: CDR1 SGHTA and CDR2 FQGNSA. The CDR3 sequence is 13 residues long. V was pared by 5 bases and J by 4 bases, with 11 bases between. The CDR3: CASSAGSGETQYF. As DNA, the CDR3 is TGTGCCAGCAGCGCGGGTTCGGGAGAGACCCAGTACTTC.

The sample holds one count of this clone. One end of the junction fails to match germline, which may point to a read error. Other DNA sequences of this sample code for an identical CDR3. This rearrangement joins TRBV9 to TRBJ2-2, with TRBD2 matching 10 bases. This CDR3 contains 16 residues. Germline V lookup: CDR1 SGDLS, CDR2 YYNGEE. DNA for the CDR3: TGTGCCAGCAGCGTAGGAAGCGGGGGGGGAGCCGGGGAGCTATTTTTT. Its translation: CASSVGSGGGAGELFF.

This clone has more than one count but fewer than ten. This chain links TRBV18 with TRBJ1-2; perhaps TRBD1 as D (6 bases). CDR3 size: 14 residues. Trimming stripped 2 bases from V and 8 bases from J, with 15 bases between. Per the germline V gene, CDR1 is KGHSH and CDR2 is LQKENI. CDR3 protein: CASSPGDTARGYTF. The CDR3 region has the DNA TGTGCCAGCTCACCAGGGGACACCGCCCGAGGCTACACCTTC.

This clone was recorded once. The chain combines TRBV30 with TRBJ1-5; the D gene is possibly TRBD1 (5 bases). V was trimmed by 2 bases and J by 0 bases, leaving 5 bases between them. This CDR3 is built from 13 residues. Germline V gives CDR1 GTSNPN, CDR2 SVGIG (reference sequence). CDR3 sequence reads: CAWSQGSNQPQHF. CDR3 bases: TGTGCCTGGAGTCAGGGTAGCAATCAGCCCCAGCATTTT.

The V and J genes are TRBV28 and TRBJ2-7, with 9 bases lining up with TRBD2. Germline V gives CDR1 MDHEN, CDR2 SYDVKM. This CDR3 region has 16 residues. The ends lost 2 bases at V and 3 bases at J; junction bases unmatched: 8. CDR3: CASSLLAGRTFYEQYF. Here the CDR3 DNA reads TGTGCCAGCAGTTTACTAGCGGGGCGCACCTTCTACGAGCAGTACTTC.

The rearrangement joins TRBV7-8 to TRBJ2-5; D might be TRBD2 (6 bases). V lost 4 bases, J lost 7 bases, and 19 bases lay in between. CDR3 length: 15 amino acids. Germline assignment: CDR1 SGHVS and CDR2 FQNEAQ. CDR3 loop: CASSWGGYSTGTQYF. In DNA form, the CDR3 reads TGTGCCAGCAGCTGGGGAGGATATTCCACGGGGACCCAGTACTTC.

This chain uses TRBV19 with TRBJ1-4; the D gene is possibly TRBD1 (6 bases). The CDR3 is 15 amino acids. Trimming left V 7 bases short and J 7 bases short, with 19 bases between. Germline CDR1 LNHDA, CDR2 SQIVND (reference sequence). CDR3 loop: CASTRRWGRGEKLFF. In DNA, the CDR3 is TGTGCCAGTACCAGGCGCTGGGGGCGCGGTGAAAAACTGTTTTTT.

The rearrangement joins TRBV7-9 to TRBJ2-2, with 10 bases fitting TRBD2. The germline gives CDR1 SEHNR, CDR2 FQNEAQ (reference sequence). The V segment lost 5 bases and the J segment 7 bases; nucleotides outside the gene matches: 13. This CDR3 is built from 17 residues. This CDR3 is CASSNRPGLATNGELFF. The CDR3 bases are TGTGCCAGCAGCAATCGTCCGGGACTAGCGACAAACGGGGAGCTGTTTTTT.

This clone was observed a single time. The chain uses TRBV2 and TRBJ1-4, with 8 bases identical to TRBD1. Unmatched junction bases numbered 4, after V lost 6 bases and J lost 4 bases. The CDR3 is 14 amino acids. Germline V gene data show CDR1 as SNHLY and CDR2 as FYNNEI. CDR3 residues: CASRDRGGNEKLFF. The CDR3 bases are TGTGCCAGCAGAGACAGGGGTGGTAATGAAAAACTGTTTTTT.

The chain couples TRBV9 to TRBJ2-1, with D tentatively TRBD2 (6 bases). Trimming removed 5 bases from V and 4 bases from J, with 16 bases in between. The CDR3 runs to 15 residues. The germline V gene has CDR1 SGDLS and CDR2 YYNGEE. The CDR3 loop reads CASSVGTSYYNEQFF. The CDR3, as DNA: TGTGCCAGCAGTGTCGGGACTTCCTATTACAATGAGCAGTTCTTC.

J is TRBJ2-7 and V is TRBV4-1; D might be TRBD1 (6 bases). Trimming removed 0 bases from V and 12 bases from J, with 18 bases in between. The CDR3 is made up of 14 amino acids. Germline loops: CDR1 MGHRA, CDR2 YSYEKL. The CDR3, as DNA: TGCGCCAGCAGCCAAGAGCTGCAGGGGAGAAATCTGTACTTC. It is translated as CASSQELQGRNLYF.

CDR3 DNA sequence: TGTGCCAGTAGTCCCCCGGGACAGGGGGCCCCCAGGGCCTACGAGCAGTACTTC. Encoded protein: CASSPPGQGAPRAYEQYF. This chain uses TRBV19 with TRBJ2-7, with 12 bases that match TRBD1. V shed 5 bases and J 2 bases; nucleotides not matched to a gene: 13. The CDR3 is 18 residues long. Germline V gene sequence: CDR1 LNHDA, CDR2 SQIVND (reference sequence).

This chain joins TRBV27 and TRBJ1-2; D gene unclear. Trimming took off 0 bases at V and 0 bases at J, with 8 bases between the two ends. Germline V gene lookup returns CDR1 MNHEY and CDR2 SMNVEV (reference sequence). The CDR3 has 15 residues. For the CDR3, the DNA is TGTGCCAGCAGTTTATCGACCGGGGCTAACTATGGCTACACCTTC. Its protein product is CASSLSTGANYGYTF.

Comment on this clone: Other DNA variants within this sample encode the same CDR3. The chain joins TRBV9 to TRBJ1-3, with TRBD1 as a possible D gene (5 bases). This CDR3 has 14 amino acids. V lost 0 bases and J 4 bases, leaving 8 bases between the germline ends. CDR1 is SGDLS, CDR2 YYNGEE, per germline. The chain's CDR3 is CASSVGTTGNTIYF. The CDR3 nucleotides are TGTGCCAGCAGCGTAGGGACAACCGGAAACACCATATATTTT.